This TCR beta chain was sequenced during a study of lymphopenia after photon versus proton radiotherapy. Notes on the study in general: Proton therapy kept repertoires fairly stable, unlike photons, which gained effector/memory cells.

Assay used: immunoSEQ multiplex PCR; TCRdb lists only in-frame clones, some missing. The sample yields 25,000 to 35,000 clones, 85% to 90% seen once. About this clone: Its cognate antigen is unknown.

The source is a woman aged 50 to 60 with pancreatic cancer. The sequencing used peripheral blood, collected from a patient treated with photon-based radiotherapy.

CDR3 loop: CASSAGQNTEAFF. The CDR3 DNA follows: TGTGCCAGCAGCGCGGGACAGAACACTGAAGCTTTCTTT. The chain has TRBV7-6 and TRBJ1-1; possibly TRBD1 for D (6 bases). With 5 bases removed from V and 1 base from J, the gap between germline ends came to 8 bases. CDR1 and CDR2 (germline): SGHVS, FNYEAQ. This CDR3 has 13 residues.